This T cell receptor beta chain originates from a study of T cell repertoires in cytomegalovirus infection. Background on the study: Shared public TCR beta signatures pointed to both CMV infection and a matching HLA type.

Study results and caveats: Cumulated frequencies of public TCR beta families served to identify carriers of CMV plus the relevant HLA.

TCRdb re-derived calls from the reads in MiXCR, one entry per CDR3 protein. This table holds about 920,000 distinct CDR3 sequences, around 30% found once. As to this clonotype: Its cognate antigen is unknown. This may stem from a read error, because a much larger clone lies one nucleotide away.

This receptor was identified in a human donor in good health (CMV status not recorded). Some clones in this sample may be carry-over from other donors' samples. Sequenced material: cultured CD8+ T cells from PBMCs, taken from culture after CMV antigen stimulation.

CDR3 in DNA: TGTGTCAGCAGCAATGCCTACGAGCAGTACTTC. It encodes CVSSNAYEQYF. The rearrangement uses TRBV7-2 and TRBJ2-7; D remains unclear. The CDR3 consists of 11 residues. CDR1 and CDR2 from the germline V gene are SGHTA and FQGNSA.